A selection of T cell receptor beta chains follows, all from one sample in a study of T-cell reconstitution after alpha-beta-depleted transplantation in children. MiXCR was run by TCRdb on the PCR reads, yielding one entry per CDR3 protein. The data show some 450,000 distinct CDR3 sequences, with 43% seen just once and about 30% held by the top ten. The source material was PBMCs, sampled before TCRalphabeta/CD19-depleted stem cell transplant. These receptor sequences come from a girl aged 2 to 9 with aplastic anemia, due to receive a stem cell transplant. Both conserved end residues are part of each CDR3. D genes are given only for firm matches. Some rows mark clone size as missing; the rest say once, few, many or name a class of expanded clone.

cdr3_length	v_call	j_call	clone_size	d_call	cdr3_nt	cdr3_aa
13	TRBV5-1	TRBJ2-5	few	-	TGCGCCAGCAGCTTGGATCTGAGGGAGACCCAGTACTTC	CASSLDLRETQYF
13	TRBV7-2	TRBJ2-3	-	-	TGTGCCAGCAGCAGGCGCGGGGTGGATACGCAGTATTTT	CASSRRGVDTQYF
14	TRBV7-8	TRBJ1-1	once	-	TGTGCCAGCAGTCTGACGACAGTGAACACTGAAGCTTTCTTT	CASSLTTVNTEAFF
17	TRBV7-2	TRBJ2-7	-	-	TGTGCCAGCAGCTTTGGCTATGGGGGGAATTTACGGAACGAGCAGTACTTC	CASSFGYGGNLRNEQYF
17	TRBV5-1	TRBJ2-3	-	-	TGCGCCAGCAGCTTGGTCGGCACCCTGGCGGGCACAGATACGCAGTATTTT	CASSLVGTLAGTDTQYF
16	TRBV3-1	TRBJ2-1	-	-	TGTGCCAGCAGCCCTACTTGGGACACCTCCTACAATGAGCAGTTCTTC	CASSPTWDTSYNEQFF
18	TRBV12-3/TRBV12-4	TRBJ2-7	many	TRBD2	TGTGCCAGCAGTTTGCTAGGACTAGCGGGATCAACCAACTACGAGCAGTACTTC	CASSLLGLAGSTNYEQYF
15	TRBV10-2	TRBJ1-1	many	-	TGCGCCAGCAGAGACGTGGCAGGACAGAACACTGAAGCTTTCTTT	CASRDVAGQNTEAFF
14	TRBV20-1	TRBJ2-3	-	TRBD2	TGCAGTAGCGGGGGCAGGGAGAGGACAGATACGCAGTATTTT	CSSGGRERTDTQYF
14	TRBV11-2	TRBJ1-3	-	TRBD1	TGTGCCAGCAGCCGGACAGGGGATGGAAACACCATATATTTT	CASSRTGDGNTIYF
14	TRBV12-3/TRBV12-4	TRBJ2-5	-	-	TGTGCCAGCAGTCCCTCTCCCCTGATAGAGACCCAGTACTTC	CASSPSPLIETQYF
13	TRBV12-3/TRBV12-4	TRBJ2-7	-	-	TGTGCCAGCAGTTTAGGACATACCTACGAGCAGTACTTC	CASSLGHTYEQYF
15	TRBV7-2	TRBJ2-7	many	TRBD2	TGTGCCAGCAGATCCGGGACCGGGAGGTCCTACGAGCAGTACTTC	CASRSGTGRSYEQYF
15	TRBV7-9	TRBJ2-7	-	-	TGTGCCAGCAGCCGCCCTGCCGCCGGAAAGAACGAGCAGTACTTC	CASSRPAAGKNEQYF
13	TRBV27	TRBJ2-1	-	TRBD1	TGTGCCAGCAGGGGGACAGGGGGCGATGAGCAGTTCTTC	CASRGTGGDEQFF
13	TRBV9	TRBJ1-1	few	-	TGTGCCAGCAGCGTGGGGCCGAACACTGAAGCTTTCTTT	CASSVGPNTEAFF
11	TRBV5-1	TRBJ1-1	-	-	TGCGCCAGCAAGAGGGGTACTGAAGCTTTCTTT	CASKRGTEAFF
16	TRBV28	TRBJ2-4	few	-	TGTGCCTGCGGATTTAGGACAAGCTTAGCCAAAAACATTCAGTACTTC	CACGFRTSLAKNIQYF
14	TRBV7-3	TRBJ2-3	few	-	TGTGCCAGCAGCTTATCCGGACCGACAGATACGCAGTATTTT	CASSLSGPTDTQYF
13	TRBV6-1	TRBJ1-2	-	-	TGTGCCAGCAGTGAGAGGGGCCCGGGTGGCTACACCTTC	CASSERGPGGYTF
13	TRBV29-1	TRBJ2-7	-	-	TGCAGCGTGCAGGGGAGAGGGCGCTACGAGCAGTACTTC	CSVQGRGRYEQYF
16	TRBV20-1	TRBJ2-6	-	-	TGCAGTGCTAGAGATGACGGGGCCCTCTGGGCCAACGTCCTGACTTTC	CSARDDGALWANVLTF
17	TRBV6-1	TRBJ2-3	-	TRBD2	TGTGCCAGCAGTCCGGGACTAGCGGGAGTGAGTCGGGATACGCAGTATTTT	CASSPGLAGVSRDTQYF
14	TRBV13	TRBJ1-2	-	-	TGTGCCAGCAGCTTTCTGAGGACAAACAATGGCTACACCTTC	CASSFLRTNNGYTF